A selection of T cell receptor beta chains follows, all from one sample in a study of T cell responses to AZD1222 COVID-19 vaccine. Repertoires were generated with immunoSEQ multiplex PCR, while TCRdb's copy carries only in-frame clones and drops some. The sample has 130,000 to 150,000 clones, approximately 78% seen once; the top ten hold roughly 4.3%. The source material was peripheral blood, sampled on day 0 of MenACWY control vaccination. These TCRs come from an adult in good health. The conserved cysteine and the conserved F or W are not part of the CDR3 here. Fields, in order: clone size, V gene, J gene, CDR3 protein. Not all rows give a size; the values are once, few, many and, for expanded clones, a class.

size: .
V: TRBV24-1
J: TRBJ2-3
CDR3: ATSDTGDGTDTQY

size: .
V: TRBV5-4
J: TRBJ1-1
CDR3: ASSLRGGPGEYQAF

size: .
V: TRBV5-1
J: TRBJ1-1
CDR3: ASNRGFDTEAF

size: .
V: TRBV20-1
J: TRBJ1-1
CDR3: SASGRFGSTEAF

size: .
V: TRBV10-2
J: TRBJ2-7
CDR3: ASWRGRTTYEQY

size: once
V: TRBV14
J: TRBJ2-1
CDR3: ASSQDLGSYNEQF

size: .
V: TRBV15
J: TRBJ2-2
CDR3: ATSGWSTVNGELF

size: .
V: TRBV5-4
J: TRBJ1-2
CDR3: ASSAGTAFAYGYT

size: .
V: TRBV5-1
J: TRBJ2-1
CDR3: ATKEKFDSHNEQF

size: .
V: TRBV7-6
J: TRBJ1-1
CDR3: ASSPDGTEAF

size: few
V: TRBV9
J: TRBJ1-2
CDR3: ASSADSGTANYGYT

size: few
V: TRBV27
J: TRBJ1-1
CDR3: ASSFSFSPGQGYTEAF

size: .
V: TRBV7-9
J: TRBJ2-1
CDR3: ASSLGQGAYNEQF

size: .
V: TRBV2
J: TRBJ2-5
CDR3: ASSLRQGQETQY

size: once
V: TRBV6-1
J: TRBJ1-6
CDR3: ASSDGSYNSPLH

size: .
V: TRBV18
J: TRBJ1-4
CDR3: ASSNQRQGAGNEKLF

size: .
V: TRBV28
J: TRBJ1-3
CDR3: ASSFQGRNTIY

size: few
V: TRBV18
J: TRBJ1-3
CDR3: ASSPNGIGTNIHSGNTIY

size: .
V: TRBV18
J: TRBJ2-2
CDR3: ASSPNGTGDHTGELF

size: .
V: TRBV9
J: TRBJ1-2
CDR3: ASSPEVSNYGYT

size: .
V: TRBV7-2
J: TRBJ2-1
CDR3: ASRLRGGRLGVPAEQF

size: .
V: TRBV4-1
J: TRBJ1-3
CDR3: ASSQGAPRSSGNTIY

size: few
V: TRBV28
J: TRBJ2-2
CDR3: ASSSSGGTGELF

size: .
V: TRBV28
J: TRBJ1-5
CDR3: ASCPVGQLLTYQPQH

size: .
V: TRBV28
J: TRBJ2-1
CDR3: ASSLVARVNEQF

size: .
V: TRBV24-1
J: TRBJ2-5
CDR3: ATSDRSGGPETQY

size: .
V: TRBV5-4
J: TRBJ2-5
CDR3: ASSLEEGGETQY

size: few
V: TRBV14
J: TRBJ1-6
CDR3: ASSFGANWSPLH

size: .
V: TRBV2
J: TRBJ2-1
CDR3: ASSGGVNNEQF

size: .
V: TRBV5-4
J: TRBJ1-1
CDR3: ASSLGIPGSTEAF

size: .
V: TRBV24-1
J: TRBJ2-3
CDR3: ATSDPGGQGPQTQY

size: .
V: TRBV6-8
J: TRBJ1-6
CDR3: ASSYSDGLLANSPLH

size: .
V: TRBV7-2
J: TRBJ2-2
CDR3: ASSLAVGRGTGELF

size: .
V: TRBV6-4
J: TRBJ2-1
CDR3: ASSDGDYNEQF

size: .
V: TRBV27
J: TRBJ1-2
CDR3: ASRGQGSYGYT

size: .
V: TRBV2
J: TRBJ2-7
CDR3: ASSYYQSGTGPYEQY

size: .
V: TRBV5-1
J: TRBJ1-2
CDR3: ASSPEDMGFGGYT

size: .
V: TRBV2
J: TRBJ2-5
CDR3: ASSENGPSGETQY

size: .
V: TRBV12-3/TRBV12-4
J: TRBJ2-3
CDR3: ASRAPATDTQY

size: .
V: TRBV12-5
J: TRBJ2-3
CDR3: ASGKTQTGGSADTQY

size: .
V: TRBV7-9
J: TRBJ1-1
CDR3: ASSRGQGSEAF

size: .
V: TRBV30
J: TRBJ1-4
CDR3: AWTGNAFEKLF

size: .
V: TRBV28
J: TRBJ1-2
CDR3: ASTGANYGYT

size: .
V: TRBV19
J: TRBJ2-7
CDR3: ASSPSGGLSSYEQY

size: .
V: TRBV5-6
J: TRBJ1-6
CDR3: ASSLSSPNSPLH

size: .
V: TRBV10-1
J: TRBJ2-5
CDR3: ASRPTSGGAGETQY

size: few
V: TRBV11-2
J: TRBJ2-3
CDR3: ASSLGPMRAGRADTQY

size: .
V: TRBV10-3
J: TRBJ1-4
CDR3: AIRSTGGNEKLF

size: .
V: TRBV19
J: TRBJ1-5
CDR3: ASSIWDRENQPQH

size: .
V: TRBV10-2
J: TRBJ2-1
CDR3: ASSAQGLAGGSYNEQF

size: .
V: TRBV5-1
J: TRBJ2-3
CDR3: ASSPRGMITTDTQY

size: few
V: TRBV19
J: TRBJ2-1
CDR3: ASSIALAGVKDEQF

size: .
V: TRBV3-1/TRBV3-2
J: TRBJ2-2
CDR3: ASRARGAPGTGELF

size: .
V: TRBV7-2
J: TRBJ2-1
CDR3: ASSSIAAISGGSYNEQF

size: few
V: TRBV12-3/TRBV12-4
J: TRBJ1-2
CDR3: ASSLSVGYT

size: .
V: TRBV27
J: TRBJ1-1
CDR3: ASSLYRDITEAF

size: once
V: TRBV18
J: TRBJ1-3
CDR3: ASSPSTGGSGNTIY

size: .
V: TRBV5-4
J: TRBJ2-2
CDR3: ASSLVAGETGELF

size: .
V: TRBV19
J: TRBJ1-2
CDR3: ASREGYGNYGYT

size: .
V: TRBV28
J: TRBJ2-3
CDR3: ASKASTDTQY